The 28 T cell receptor beta chains in this list originate from one sample, sequenced in a study of blood T cell repertoires in COVID-19. Profiled with immunoSEQ multiplex PCR; TCRdb holds only in-frame clones, not every one. The sample shows 150,000 to 180,000 clones, roughly 83% of them seen only once. The sample comprised peripheral blood. The origin of the receptors is a woman in her sixties with acute or convalescent COVID-19.

The chain couples TRBV10-3 to TRBJ2-1, with no clear D. Germline V gene sequence: CDR1 ENHRY, CDR2 SYGVKD. The CDR3 is made up of 14 amino acids. V lost 6 bases to trimming and J lost 0 bases, with 9 bases between them. The CDR3 coding sequence is TGTGCCATCAGCCCGACGGGCTCCTACAATGAGCAGTTCTTC. Protein sequence: CAISPTGSYNEQFF.

The chain couples TRBV4-1 to TRBJ2-1, with a possible D match to TRBD1 (6 bases). The CDR3 has 15 residues. The V and J ends lost 5 bases and 2 bases respectively, with 13 bases between them. Germline V gene lookup returns CDR1 MGHRA and CDR2 YSYEKL. CDR3 loop: CASSAVEGAYNEQFF. For the CDR3, the DNA is TGCGCCAGCAGCGCAGTCGAGGGGGCCTACAATGAGCAGTTCTTC.

V usage is TRBV3-1 (or the pseudogene TRBV3-2) and J usage is TRBJ2-1; 8 bases agree with TRBD1. The germline V gene has CDR1 LGHDT and CDR2 YNNKEL (reference sequence). Trimming removed 4 bases from V and 8 bases from J; junction bases left unmatched: 7. The CDR3 loop spans 14 amino acids. Here the CDR3 reads CASSRGQGRDEQFF. The CDR3 DNA follows: TGTGCCAGCAGCCGAGGACAGGGTCGGGATGAGCAGTTCTTC.

The chain employs TRBV5-1 and TRBJ1-2; possible D gene TRBD1, 5 bases. CDR1 is SGHRS, CDR2 YFSETQ, per germline. CDR3 length: 18 amino acids. Trimming took off 3 bases at V and 1 base at J, with 22 bases between the two ends. For the CDR3, the DNA is TGCGCCAGCAGCTCCCTCACGGACAACCTCTGGTATAACTATGGCTACACCTTC. Its translation: CASSSLTDNLWYNYGYTF.

The chain couples TRBV7-2 to TRBJ1-6; D is uncertain. Germline-derived CDR1 and CDR2 are SGHTA and FQGNSA. Trimming took 1 base from V and 3 from J, leaving 10 bases between them. The CDR3 loop spans 16 amino acids. DNA for the CDR3: TGTGCCAGCAGCTTAGGCACTCAGGACTATAATTCACCCCTCCACTTT. This codes for CASSLGTQDYNSPLHF.

This chain uses TRBV7-8 with TRBJ1-1, with 9 positions matching TRBD1. Trimming at V came to 4 bases and at J to 10 bases, leaving 13 bases not matched to a gene. Germline V gene sequence: CDR1 SGHVS, CDR2 FQNEAQ. This CDR3 has 15 amino acids. CDR3 in amino acids: CASSSHQQGARRAFF. CDR3 sequence (DNA): TGTGCCAGCAGCTCGCACCAACAGGGGGCGAGAAGAGCTTTCTTT.

The genes are TRBV19 and TRBJ2-4; D is perhaps TRBD1 (5 bases). V lost 3 bases and J 0 bases, leaving 12 bases between the germline ends. Germline CDR1 is LNHDA and CDR2 is SQIVND (reference sequence). The CDR3 is made up of 16 amino acids. Here the CDR3 DNA reads TGTGCCAGTAGTATGCAGGGCTTGTCAGCCAAAAACATTCAGTACTTC. It codes for CASSMQGLSAKNIQYF.

The gene calls are TRBV6-5 and TRBJ1-5, with D possibly TRBD1 on 5 matching bases. The CDR3 has 14 residues. V was cut by 0 bases and J by 6 bases, with 9 bases left in between. CDR1 and CDR2 from the germline V gene are MNHEY and SVGAGI. CDR3 DNA: TGTGCCAGCAGTTACTCTGGGAGGGGTCAGCCCCAGCATTTT. It is translated as CASSYSGRGQPQHF.

The rearrangement links TRBV18 to TRBJ1-5; TRBD1 matches at 9 bases. Germline CDR1 reads KGHSH; CDR2 reads LQKENI. The CDR3 runs 13 residues. V shed 6 bases, J shed 5 bases, and the junction held 2 bases outside the gene matches. CDR3 sequence (DNA): TGTGCCAGCTCCTGGACAGGGGATCAGCCCCAGCATTTT. Protein sequence: CASSWTGDQPQHF.

This clone has a handful of counts. The V gene is TRBV7-9, the J gene TRBJ1-6; weak D call: TRBD1 (6 bases). Trimming cost V 5 bases and J 4 bases, with 12 bases left between them. The CDR3 runs 15 residues. Germline-derived CDR1 and CDR2 are SEHNR and FQNEAQ (reference sequence). The CDR3 coding sequence is TGTGCCAGCAGCACCGGAACAGGGTATAATTCACCCCTCCACTTT. This translates into CASSTGTGYNSPLHF.

This clone appeared a single time. This CDR3 is CASSPTGTGELFF. CDR3 DNA: TGTGCCAGCTCACCAACCGGGACCGGGGAGCTGTTTTTT. This sequence joins TRBV18 and TRBJ2-2; no firm D call. In germline, CDR1 is KGHSH, CDR2 LQKENI. The CDR3 consists of 13 residues. V lost 2 bases to trimming and J lost 5 bases, with 6 bases between them.

The chain employs TRBV4-1 and TRBJ1-2; 7 nucleotides match TRBD1. The germline V gene has CDR1 MGHRA and CDR2 YSYEKL. The CDR3 totals 16 residues. V lost 4 bases and J lost 4; bases outside the gene matches: 12. The CDR3 nucleotides are TGCGCCAGCAGCCGGTCAACAGGGGCCCTTGGCTATGGCTACACCTTC. It specifies CASSRSTGALGYGYTF.

This chain links TRBV9 with TRBJ1-1, with TRBD1 as a possible D gene (5 bases). The length of the CDR3 is 14 residues. V lost 4 bases and J 4 bases, leaving 14 bases between the germline ends. Germline V gene sequence: CDR1 SGDLS, CDR2 YYNGEE. The CDR3 DNA is TGTGCCAGCAGCCCGCTCTCGCAGGGCACTGAAGCTTTCTTT. Translated: CASSPLSQGTEAFF.

This sequence joins TRBV5-5 and TRBJ1-5; the match to TRBD1 covers 10 bases. V shed 4 bases and J 0 bases; nucleotides not matched to a gene: 7. Per the germline V gene, CDR1 is SGHKS and CDR2 is YYEKEE (reference sequence). CDR3 size: 17 residues. Written as DNA, the CDR3 is TGTGCCAGCAGCCCAGGACAGGGGGTTTTTAGCAATCAGCCCCAGCATTTT. The encoded protein is CASSPGQGVFSNQPQHF.

This chain connects TRBV28 to TRBJ2-7, with TRBD2 matching over 14 bases. Germline values: CDR1 MDHEN, CDR2 SYDVKM. The CDR3 is made up of 16 amino acids. V dropped 2 bases and J dropped 3; count of bases not matched to a gene: 3. CDR3 residues: CASSLGLAGGLYEQYV. In DNA form, the CDR3 reads TGTGCCAGCAGTTTAGGACTAGCGGGGGGACTCTACGAGCAGTACGTC.

The V gene is TRBV4-1, the J gene TRBJ2-1, with 7 bases identical to TRBD2. Germline CDR1 is MGHRA and CDR2 is YSYEKL. CDR3 size: 15 residues. Germline trimming cut 1 base from V and 3 bases from J; bases unmatched to any gene: 3. The DNA for the CDR3 is TGCGCCAGCAGCCAAGTCTGGGGGGGCTACAATGAGCAGTTCTTC. Encoded protein: CASSQVWGGYNEQFF.

This clone was seen a single time. The chain is built from TRBV14 and TRBJ1-1; D gene ambiguous. The CDR3 loop spans 14 amino acids. The germline V gene encodes CDR1 SGHDN and CDR2 FVKESK. With 0 bases removed from V and 3 bases from J, the gap between germline ends came to 8 bases. CDR3 protein: CASSQERLYTEAFF. The CDR3 nucleotides are TGTGCCAGCAGCCAAGAGCGGCTGTACACTGAAGCTTTCTTT.

The rearrangement joins TRBV28 to TRBJ2-2; D may be TRBD2 (6 bases). The CDR3 consists of 16 residues. The V gene's germline CDR1 is MDHEN and CDR2 SYDVKM. Trimming pared 5 bases from V and 0 bases from J, leaving 13 bases between. CDR3 sequence (DNA): TGTGCCAGCAGTGGTGGGGGGTGGGCGAACACCGGGGAGCTGTTTTTT. Translated, it gives CASSGGGWANTGELFF.

J is TRBJ1-6 and V is TRBV25-1; TRBD1 matches 8 bases. Trimming at V came to 5 bases and at J to 9 bases, leaving 9 bases not matched to a gene. This CDR3 contains 15 residues. The V gene's germline CDR1 is MGHDK and CDR2 SYGVNS. The CDR3 region has the DNA TGTGCCAGCAGTAATCTCGGACAGGGAGTTTCACCCCTCCACTTT. Its translation: CASSNLGQGVSPLHF.

This chain joins TRBV5-1 and TRBJ2-2; TRBD2 aligns across 8 bases. CDR1 and CDR2 (germline): SGHRS, YFSETQ. Trimming cost V 6 bases and J 4 bases; bases outside gene matches: 5. The CDR3 has 14 residues. DNA for the CDR3: TGCGCCAGCAAGGAAACTAGCGGCACCGGGGAGCTGTTTTTT. This translates into CASKETSGTGELFF.

The chain is built from TRBV28 and TRBJ1-4; 7 nucleotides line up with TRBD1. This CDR3 has 12 residues. CDR1 and CDR2 from the germline V gene are MDHEN and SYDVKM. V lost 8 bases and J lost 13; bases outside the gene matches: 10. CDR3 bases: TGTGCCAGCGTGACAGGGAGTGGGGGACTGTTTTTT. This translates into CASVTGSGGLFF.

The genes are TRBV7-2 and TRBJ1-3; 9 nucleotides line up with TRBD1. The CDR3 runs to 15 residues. J gave up 3 bases and V 5 bases, and 5 bases lay outside the gene matches. CDR1 and CDR2 (germline): SGHTA, FQGNSA. In DNA, the CDR3 is TGTGCCAGCAGCCAACAGGGGGCCCATGGAAACACCATATATTTT. It codes for CASSQQGAHGNTIYF.

This chain joins TRBV7-9 and TRBJ1-2; maybe TRBD1 (6 bases). The V gene's germline CDR1 is SEHNR and CDR2 FQNEAQ (reference sequence). V lost 5 bases and J lost 2, with 21 bases in between. This CDR3 has 17 amino acids. The CDR3 region has the DNA TGTGCCAGCAGCCAACTTATGGGACCGGACAGAAACTATGGCTACACCTTC. It translates to CASSQLMGPDRNYGYTF. Full variable domain (remainder filled in from reference TRBV7-9 and TRBJ1-2): DTGVSQNPRHKITKRGQNVTFRCDPISEHNRLYWYRQTLGQGPEFLTYFQNEAQLEKSRLLSDRFSAERPKGSFSTLEIQRTEQGDSAMYLCASSQLMGPDRNYGYTFGSGTRLTVV.

This sequence joins TRBV11-2 and TRBJ1-2, with D perhaps TRBD1 (5 bases). Trimming shortened V by 6 bases and J by 4 bases, and 12 bases separated the two germline ends. Looked up from germline, CDR1 is SGHAT and CDR2 is FQNNGV. This CDR3 is 13 amino acids long. The DNA of the CDR3 is TGTGCCAGCAGTCATGACAGCCTCTATGGCTACACCTTC. The encoded protein is CASSHDSLYGYTF. The variable domain in full, with the rest retrieved from reference TRBV11-2 and TRBJ1-2, is EAGVAQSPRYKIIEKRQSVAFWCNPISGHATLYWYQQILGQGPKLLIQFQNNGVVDDSQLPKDRFSAERLKGVDSTLKIQPAKLEDSAVYLCASSHDSLYGYTFGSGTRLTVV.

In its sample, this clone was seen a few times. This specimen includes other DNA sequences encoding the same CDR3. This chain joins TRBV7-9 and TRBJ1-5; 7 bases are a match to TRBD1. The CDR3 extends over 14 amino acids. With 1 base clipped from V and 7 bases from J, the junction kept 4 bases outside the gene matches. From germline, CDR1 is SEHNR and CDR2 FQNEAQ (reference sequence). Here the CDR3 reads CASSLGQGGQPQHF. The CDR3, as DNA: TGTGCCAGCAGCTTAGGACAGGGAGGCCAGCCCCAGCATTTT.

This rearrangement joins TRBV5-1 to TRBJ1-1; 9 bases line up with TRBD1. There are 16 residues in the CDR3. The trim removed 3 bases at V and 6 bases at J, leaving 12 bases unmatched. The germline CDR1 and CDR2 sequences are SGHRS and YFSETQ. CDR3 residues: CASSSGPGTGLSEAFF. DNA for the CDR3: TGCGCCAGCAGCTCCGGTCCCGGGACAGGGCTCTCTGAAGCTTTCTTT.

This chain connects TRBV6-1 to TRBJ2-6; D gene unclear. V lost 2 bases to trimming and J lost 0 bases, with 11 bases between them. CDR3 length: 17 residues. Germline V lookup: CDR1 MNHNS, CDR2 SASEGT. CDR3 amino acids: CASSESSLHSGANVLTF. The CDR3 nucleotides read TGTGCCAGCAGTGAAAGCTCTCTGCACTCTGGGGCCAACGTCCTGACTTTC.

V usage is TRBV5-1 and J usage is TRBJ1-5, with D maybe TRBD1 (6 bases). Germline loops: CDR1 SGHRS, CDR2 YFSETQ. There are 15 residues in the CDR3. The V end lost 0 bases, the J end lost 4 bases, and 11 bases lay between the germline ends. The CDR3 protein is CASSLDGGRNQPQHF. CDR3 sequence (DNA): TGCGCCAGCAGCTTGGATGGGGGCAGAAATCAGCCCCAGCATTTT.